The 7 T cell receptor beta chains given below trace back to one sample, sequenced in a study of spatial heterogeneity in lung cancer. Study-level findings and limits: The number of expanded tumor alpha and beta chains correlated with mutation number.

Their cognate antigens are unknown. Time point reported: sample taken at primary tumor resection. TCRdb used MiXCR to reprocess the 5' RACE reads, holding one entry per CDR3 protein. The data show some 100,000 distinct CDR3 sequences, approximately 4% seen once. This specimen was lung tumor tissue, taken at surgery. The source is a male donor with early-stage non-small cell lung cancer.

This clonotype came up many times. The chain has TRBV27 and TRBJ2-3; the D is unclear. The germline CDR1 and CDR2 sequences are MNHEY and SMNVEV (reference sequence). Trimming shortened V by 3 bases and J by 13 bases, and 17 bases separated the two germline ends. The CDR3 has 13 residues. DNA for the CDR3: TGTGCCAGCAGTTTTAACTCGGTGATTGGGGAGTATTTT. This encodes CASSFNSVIGEYF.

This clonotype has a count of ten or more. The V and J genes are TRBV27 and TRBJ1-2; no firm D call. The V and J ends lost 8 bases and 0 bases respectively, with 13 bases between them. Germline values: CDR1 MNHEY, CDR2 SMNVEV (reference sequence). CDR3 length: 14 residues. The DNA for the CDR3 is TGTGCCAGCGGACCGTTACATGCTAACTATGGCTACACCTTC. This translates into CASGPLHANYGYTF.

The V call is TRBV28, the J call TRBJ2-5; TRBD2 agrees at 7 bases. Per germline, CDR1 MDHEN and CDR2 SYDVKM. The CDR3 has 15 amino acids. J lost 5 bases, V lost 5 bases, and 11 bases had no gene match. CDR3: CASSGAGTTKETQYF. CDR3 coding DNA: TGTGCCAGCAGTGGGGCGGGGACTACCAAGGAGACCCAGTACTTC.

This clonotype has a count of ten or more. The chain couples TRBV29-1 to TRBJ2-1; 10 bases are shared with TRBD1. After removal of 7 bases from V and 9 bases from J, the junction contained 12 bases not matched to a gene. The germline V gene has CDR1 SQVTM and CDR2 ANQGSEA. This CDR3 is built from 14 residues. Written as DNA, the CDR3 is TGCAGCGCTGGGGACAGGGGAGGGGTAGGTGAGCAGTTCTTC. This codes for CSAGDRGGVGEQFF.

This clonotype showed up many times. CDR3 in amino acids: CASSQALGYAEAFF. The DNA of the CDR3 is TGCGCCAGCAGCCAAGCCTTAGGGTACGCTGAAGCTTTCTTT. The gene calls are TRBV4-1 and TRBJ1-1; D not certain. Germline V gene lookup returns CDR1 MGHRA and CDR2 YSYEKL. V was cut by 1 base and J by 6 bases, with 12 bases left in between. CDR3 size: 14 residues.

This clonotype was seen many times. The genes are TRBV4-1 and TRBJ2-3; possibly TRBD2 for D (5 bases). The length of the CDR3 is 16 residues. V gave up 0 bases and J gave up 1 base, with 11 bases separating them. In germline, CDR1 is MGHRA, CDR2 YSYEKL. This CDR3 is CASSQDLRGGTDTQYF. The DNA of the CDR3 is TGCGCCAGCAGCCAAGATCTCCGGGGTGGCACAGATACGCAGTATTTT.

This clonotype was seen at least ten times. The chain is built from TRBV20-1 and TRBJ2-3; D possibly corresponds to TRBD1 (6 bases). Germline V CDR1 and CDR2: DFQATT, SNEGSKA (reference sequence). Trimming removed 0 bases at V and 8 bases at J, with 15 bases between. The CDR3 loop spans 14 amino acids. CDR3 sequence: CSARDERGRGTQYF. DNA for the CDR3: TGCAGTGCTAGAGATGAAAGGGGGAGAGGTACGCAGTATTTT.